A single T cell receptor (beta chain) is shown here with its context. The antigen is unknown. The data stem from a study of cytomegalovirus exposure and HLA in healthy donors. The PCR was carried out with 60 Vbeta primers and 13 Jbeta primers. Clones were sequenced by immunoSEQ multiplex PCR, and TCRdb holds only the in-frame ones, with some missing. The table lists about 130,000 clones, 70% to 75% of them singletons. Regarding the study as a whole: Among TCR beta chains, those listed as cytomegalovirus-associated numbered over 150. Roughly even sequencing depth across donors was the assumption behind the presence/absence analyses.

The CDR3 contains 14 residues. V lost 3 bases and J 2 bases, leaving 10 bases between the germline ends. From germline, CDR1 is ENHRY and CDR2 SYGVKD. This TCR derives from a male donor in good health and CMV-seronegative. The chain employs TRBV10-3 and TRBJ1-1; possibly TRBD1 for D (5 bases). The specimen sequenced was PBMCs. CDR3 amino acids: CAISDPGQNTEAFF. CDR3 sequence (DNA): TGTGCCATCAGTGACCCAGGACAAAACACTGAAGCTTTCTTT.